In this sample, the clone carrying this TCR beta chain turned up once. Clones were read by immunoSEQ multiplex PCR, and TCRdb kept only the in-frame ones, dropping some. The repertoire holds roughly 460,000 clones, around 90% seen once, with 0.7% to 1% in the top ten. The CDR3 length is 15 residues. V lost 2 bases and J lost 4, with 12 bases in between. Germline V gives CDR1 MNHNS, CDR2 SASEGT. Seattle-derived patients entered the study during active infection and were followed longitudinally. These data are taken from a study of blood T cell repertoires in COVID-19. About the research overall: Acute-phase and convalescent COVID-19 samples originated in the United States, Italy and Spain. T cells, B-cell-depleted T cells, or PBMCs provided the cDNA or gDNA that served as material.

This TCR came from a man aged 18 to 30 with COVID-19, enrolled during active disease. What was sequenced was peripheral blood. This chain connects TRBV6-1 to TRBJ1-5; D is undetermined. Written as DNA, the CDR3 is TGTGCCAGCAGTGAAAGCGGTGGGGTTAATCAGCCCCAGCATTTT. This translates into CASSESGGVNQPQHF.